One and the same sample provided the 27 T cell receptor beta chains below, sequenced in a study of shared clonotypes between healthy human individuals. Produced via immunoSEQ multiplex PCR; TCRdb's table is partial and in-frame only. The sample carries hundreds of thousands of clones, 95% to 98% recorded once. Naive CD8 cells lacked CD45RO, underwent positive selection for CCR7 and left out terminally differentiated effector memory CD45RA+ cells. The sample comprised naive CD8+ T cells sorted from blood. All receptors come from a young man in good health.

This chain links TRBV18 with TRBJ2-5, with 9 bases fitting TRBD1. V lost 6 bases, J lost 3 bases, and 5 bases stayed unmatched. Looked up from germline, CDR1 is KGHSH and CDR2 is LQKENI. The CDR3 spans 14 residues. CDR3 in DNA: TGTGCCAGCTCCCGGACAGGGGTTAAAGAGACCCAGTACTTC. Translation gives CASSRTGVKETQYF.

The CDR3 DNA is TGTGCCAGCGGAGGCGCCGAGCAGTACTTC. This codes for CASGGAEQYF. This chain connects TRBV2 to TRBJ2-7; perhaps TRBD2 as D (5 bases). With 8 bases removed from V and 6 bases from J, the gap between germline ends came to 8 bases. CDR3 length: 10 residues. Germline V gives CDR1 SNHLY, CDR2 FYNNEI.

The chain joins TRBV10-1 to TRBJ2-1; TRBD1 is a possible D gene (5 bases). The V and J ends lost 3 bases and 10 bases respectively, with 13 bases between them. CDR3 length: 13 amino acids. Germline assignment: CDR1 WNHNN and CDR2 SYGVQD (reference sequence). CDR3 nucleotide sequence: TGCGCCAGCAGTGAAATAGGGGCGAGGGAGCAGTTCTTC. This gives the protein CASSEIGAREQFF.

The chain has TRBV12-5 and TRBJ2-1, with D hard to call. The germline V and J ends were trimmed by 5 bases and 4 bases, with 6 bases remaining between them. Germline V gives CDR1 LGHNT, CDR2 FRNRAP. The CDR3 has 12 residues. CDR3 residues: CASGTTYNEQFF. CDR3 in DNA: TGTGCTAGTGGTACCACATACAATGAGCAGTTCTTC.

This clone was seen a few times. The V gene is TRBV5-1, the J gene TRBJ2-1; unclear D gene. The V gene's germline CDR1 is SGHRS and CDR2 YFSETQ. The CDR3 extends over 12 amino acids. V dropped 4 bases and J dropped 3 bases, with 5 bases sitting between them. This CDR3 is CASSGDYNEQFF. The CDR3, as DNA: TGCGCCAGCAGCGGGGACTACAATGAGCAGTTCTTC.

About this clone itself: The same CDR3 can be traced to other DNA sequences in this sample. The chain recombines TRBV28 with TRBJ1-5, with D hard to call. CDR3 length: 13 amino acids. With 2 bases removed from V and 1 base from J, the gap between germline ends came to 3 bases. Germline V gene data show CDR1 as MDHEN and CDR2 as SYDVKM. CDR3 in amino acids: CASSLDSNQPQHF. The CDR3 DNA reads TGTGCCAGCAGTTTAGACAGCAATCAGCCCCAGCATTTT.

This clone was seen once. CDR3 DNA: TGTGCCAGCAGCCCCGCCTCGCGACCATACAATGAGCAGTTCTTC. Translating gives CASSPASRPYNEQFF. The V gene is TRBV7-6, the J gene TRBJ2-1; D unclear. The CDR3 sequence is 15 residues long. Germline loops: CDR1 SGHVS, CDR2 FNYEAQ. Between the trimmed V and J ends, which lost 5 bases and 4 bases, there was a span of 15 bases. Filled out from reference TRBV7-6 and TRBJ2-1, the complete variable domain reads GAGVSQSPRYKVTKRGQDVALRCDPISGHVSLYWYRQALGQGPEFLTYFNYEAQQDKSGLPNDRFSAERPEGSISTLTIQRTEQRDSAMYRCASSPASRPYNEQFFGPGTRLTVL.

About this clone: The junction differs from germline at one of its ends, possibly a read error. The chain has TRBV6-5 and TRBJ2-7; D is uncertain. This CDR3 contains 13 residues. Germline V lookup: CDR1 MNHEY, CDR2 SVGAGI. CDR3 amino acids: CASSNSGLYEQYF. CDR3 DNA: TGTGCCAGCAGTAACTCAGGCCTTTACGAGCAGTACTTC.

V usage is TRBV28 and J usage is TRBJ1-2; D is possibly TRBD1 (6 bases). V was shortened by 5 bases and J by 2 bases, with 18 bases between the two germline ends. Germline-derived CDR1 and CDR2 are MDHEN and SYDVKM. This CDR3 is built from 16 residues. This CDR3 reads CASSLPWTATNYGYTF. The DNA of the CDR3 is TGTGCCAGCAGTCTCCCCTGGACAGCAACAAACTATGGCTACACCTTC.

This clone came up once. This CDR3 is also generated by other DNA sequences in the sample. The chain uses TRBV5-1 and TRBJ2-7; 9 nucleotides line up with TRBD1. Germline V lookup: CDR1 SGHRS, CDR2 YFSETQ. The CDR3 loop spans 14 amino acids. The junction had 2 bases not matched to a gene; V was cut back by 0 bases and J by 4 bases. Here the CDR3 DNA reads TGCGCCAGCAGCTTGGGGACAGGGGCATACGAGCAGTACTTC. It codes for CASSLGTGAYEQYF.

In regard to this clone: Distinct nucleotide sequences in the sample also encode this CDR3. The chain recombines TRBV20-1 with TRBJ1-1; D uncertain. This CDR3 contains 11 residues. V lost 3 bases, J lost 4 bases, and 6 bases lay in between. Germline V CDR1 and CDR2: DFQATT, SNEGSKA (reference sequence). The CDR3 DNA reads as TGCAGTGCTAGGTCGGGCACTGAAGCTTTCTTT. Its protein product is CSARSGTEAFF.

The gene calls are TRBV6-6 and TRBJ1-1; D not resolved. Germline V CDR1 and CDR2: MNHNY, SVGAGI (reference sequence). The CDR3 has 14 residues. V was cut by 1 base and J by 0 bases, with 6 bases left in between. The CDR3 nucleotides are TGTGCCAGCAGTTACTTGGTTTTGAACACTGAAGCTTTCTTT. Residues: CASSYLVLNTEAFF.

This chain links TRBV11-2 with TRBJ2-2; D gene unclear. Per germline, CDR1 SGHAT and CDR2 FQNNGV. The ends were cut back, 2 bases at V and 5 bases at J, with 12 bases in the middle. This CDR3 has 15 amino acids. CDR3 nucleotide sequence: TGTGCCAGCAGCTTATCGCACCTGGGGACCGGGGAGCTGTTTTTT. It codes for CASSLSHLGTGELFF.

This chain links TRBV4-1 with TRBJ2-1, with 8 bases fitting TRBD2. Germline-derived CDR1 and CDR2 are MGHRA and YSYEKL. Trimming removed 0 bases from V and 4 bases from J; junction bases left unmatched: 8. This CDR3 region has 17 residues. CDR3 amino acids: CASSQEPLGGRYNEQFF. The CDR3 DNA is TGCGCCAGCAGCCAAGAACCCCTCGGCGGGAGGTACAATGAGCAGTTCTTC.

The chain links TRBV28 to TRBJ1-2; D uncertain. The CDR3 runs to 15 residues. Germline-derived CDR1 and CDR2 are MDHEN and SYDVKM. The ends were cut back, 2 bases at V and 0 bases at J, with 10 bases in the middle. The CDR3 sequence: CASSLTPTANYGYTF. The CDR3 DNA reads TGTGCCAGCAGTTTAACGCCTACCGCTAACTATGGCTACACCTTC.

The chain employs TRBV25-1 and TRBJ2-1, with TRBD2 matching over 13 bases. The CDR3 spans 16 residues. J gave up 4 bases and V 3 bases, and 3 bases lay outside the gene matches. The germline CDR1 and CDR2 sequences are MGHDK and SYGVNS. CDR3 loop: CASSDPTSGGYNEQFF. The CDR3, as DNA: TGTGCCAGCAGTGACCCGACTAGCGGGGGGTACAATGAGCAGTTCTTC.

The V gene is TRBV5-5, the J gene TRBJ2-7; tentatively, D is TRBD1 or TRBD2 (5 bases each). Trimming left V 4 bases short and J 2 bases short, with 13 bases between. This CDR3 spans 14 amino acids. Germline-derived CDR1 and CDR2 are SGHKS and YYEKEE (reference sequence). The CDR3 reads CASSTRDGTYEQYF. Here the CDR3 DNA reads TGTGCCAGCAGCACCCGGGACGGTACCTACGAGCAGTACTTC.

The chain uses TRBV7-8 and TRBJ2-1, with 10 bases lining up with TRBD1. The trim removed 1 base at V and 4 bases at J, leaving 4 bases unmatched. The germline V gene has CDR1 SGHVS and CDR2 FQNEAQ. The CDR3 loop spans 16 amino acids. The CDR3 DNA reads TGTGCCAGCAGCTTAGTTCCGGGACAGGGGTACAATGAGCAGTTCTTC. This sequence encodes CASSLVPGQGYNEQFF.

This sequence joins TRBV7-8 and TRBJ2-5; no firm D call. The CDR3 is 16 residues long. The germline V gene has CDR1 SGHVS and CDR2 FQNEAQ. V was trimmed by 2 bases and J by 4 bases, leaving 17 bases between them. In DNA form, the CDR3 reads TGTGCCAGCAGCTTACCTATCGCGGCGACGGGAGAGACCCAGTACTTC. It translates to CASSLPIAATGETQYF.

The gene calls are TRBV6-5 and TRBJ2-7; 9 bases agree with TRBD1. Per germline, CDR1 MNHEY and CDR2 SVGAGI. This CDR3 has 15 amino acids. V trimming: 0 bases; J trimming: 2 bases; junction bases outside the gene matches: 2. CDR3 in DNA: TGTGCCAGCAGTTACTCGGACAGGGGAACCTACGAGCAGTACTTC. Its protein product is CASSYSDRGTYEQYF.

The chain recombines TRBV7-9 with TRBJ2-1; 10 bases are a match to TRBD2. The germline CDR1 and CDR2 sequences are SEHNR and FQNEAQ (reference sequence). This CDR3 is 16 amino acids long. The ends lost 1 base at V and 7 bases at J; junction bases unmatched: 7. CDR3 bases: TGTGCCAGCAGCTTAGGTTCCCCTAGCGGGAGTAATGAGCAGTTCTTC. Protein product: CASSLGSPSGSNEQFF. The full variable domain, rest sourced from reference TRBV7-9 and TRBJ2-1, is DTGVSQNPRHKITKRGQNVTFRCDPISEHNRLYWYRQTLGQGPEFLTYFQNEAQLEKSRLLSDRFSAERPKGSFSTLEIQRTEQGDSAMYLCASSLGSPSGSNEQFFGPGTRLTVL.

The chain combines TRBV11-1 with TRBJ2-2, with TRBD2 as a possible D gene (7 bases). This CDR3 is built from 16 residues. The germline V gene encodes CDR1 SGHAT and CDR2 FQDESV (reference sequence). V lost 5 bases and J lost 3, with 16 bases in between. The CDR3 DNA follows: TGTGCCAGCAGCCTCGCCGGGGGGCTTGACACCGGGGAGCTGTTTTTT. This gives the protein CASSLAGGLDTGELFF.

The genes are TRBV9 and TRBJ2-7; tentative D call: TRBD1 (6 bases). CDR1 SGDLS and CDR2 YYNGEE come from the germline V gene. Between the trimmed V and J ends, which lost 1 base and 6 bases, there was a span of 17 bases. The CDR3 has 15 residues. CDR3 residues: CASSVTDQRGSEQYF. The DNA of the CDR3 is TGTGCCAGCAGCGTAACTGACCAGAGGGGGAGCGAGCAGTACTTC.

V is TRBV7-9 and J is TRBJ2-2; TRBD2 is a possible D gene (5 bases). Germline V CDR1 and CDR2: SEHNR, FQNEAQ (reference sequence). The CDR3 extends over 13 amino acids. V was cut by 5 bases and J by 5 bases, with 9 bases left in between. The CDR3 is CASSPDLTGELFF. The CDR3 region has the DNA TGTGCCAGCAGCCCGGACTTAACCGGGGAGCTGTTTTTT.

The chain links TRBV5-1 to TRBJ1-2; 7 positions match TRBD1. V shed 1 base and J 4 bases; nucleotides not matched to a gene: 4. Germline V gives CDR1 SGHRS, CDR2 YFSETQ. The CDR3 is 14 residues long. CDR3 bases: TGCGCCAGCAGCTTGAGAACAGGGGCCTATGGCTACACCTTC. Translated: CASSLRTGAYGYTF. Drawing the rest from reference TRBV5-1 and TRBJ1-2, the complete variable domain is KAGVTQTPRYLIKTRGQQVTLSCSPISGHRSVSWYQQTPGQGLQFLFEYFSETQRNKGNFPGRFSGRQFSNSRSEMNVSTLELGDSALYLCASSLRTGAYGYTFGSGTRLTVV.

This CDR3 is CASSPETGAYEQYF. The CDR3 nucleotides read TGCGCCAGCAGCCCAGAGACAGGGGCCTACGAGCAGTACTTC. This chain joins TRBV4-1 and TRBJ2-7; TRBD1 matches at 8 bases. Trimming at V came to 4 bases and at J to 2 bases, leaving 4 bases not matched to a gene. CDR3 length equals 14 residues. Germline loops: CDR1 MGHRA, CDR2 YSYEKL.

The chain uses TRBV27 and TRBJ1-2; D unclear. Germline-derived CDR1 and CDR2 are MNHEY and SMNVEV (reference sequence). V was shortened by 5 bases and J by 4 bases, with 17 bases between the two germline ends. This CDR3 is 15 amino acids long. This CDR3 is CASSPIGGGGYGYTF. Here the CDR3 DNA reads TGTGCCAGCAGTCCGATAGGAGGAGGTGGCTATGGCTACACCTTC.